This T cell receptor beta chain was recovered during a study of blood T cell dynamics during melanoma immunotherapy. Background on the study: Metastatic melanoma patients received first-line pembrolizumab or nivolumab plus ipilimumab. Findings of the study overall: Clones driving repertoire changes may be melanoma-specific or general immune activation.

Each bulk PBMC sample had roughly 0.35 ug DNA loaded. Profiled with immunoSEQ multiplex PCR; TCRdb holds only in-frame clones, not every one. The sample has 7,500 to 9,000 clones; about 85% are singletons. Points on this clone: What it binds is unknown.

V gave up 5 bases and J gave up 10 bases, with 11 bases separating them. The CDR3 runs to 12 residues. Germline loops: CDR1 LNHDA, CDR2 SQIVND (reference sequence). Time point defined: week 3, after first cycle of checkpoint inhibitor. Patients had no prior systemic cancer treatment, immunosuppressants or other active cancers. The starting material was blood, obtained from a patient treated with checkpoint blockade. The chain combines TRBV19 with TRBJ1-4; D is unclear. The sequence derives from a human donor with melanoma. As DNA, the CDR3 is TGTGCCAGTAGTTCGTCGGACCTAAAACTGTTTTTT. It translates to CASSSSDLKLFF.